This T cell receptor beta chain was profiled in a study of Tregs in tolerant kidney transplant recipients. Study context: The nonmyeloablative bone marrow transplants came from related graft donors, with transient mixed chimerism.

The CDR3 loop spans 17 amino acids. The V end was cut by 7 bases, the J end by 0 bases, with 16 bases between. The germline V gene encodes CDR1 LNHDA and CDR2 SQIVND (reference sequence). Sequencing was performed with immunoSEQ multiplex PCR; in TCRdb, only in-frame clones are kept and a portion is missing. The ten most abundant clones cover about 0.83% of a sample with about 48,000 clones. Study-wide points: The most relevant donor-specific Treg TCRbeta repertoire apparently came from expansion with activated donor B cells.

As for this clone: Its antigen is unidentified. The read ends 3 residues shy of where the CDR3 ends; the end is completed using the germline J gene.

CD4+CD25+CD127- Tregs, CD4+CD25- non-Tregs, CD4 and CD8 cells were sorted. Sequencing was performed on CD4+ T cells from blood, taken before the transplant. The receptor was derived from a human donor who received a combined kidney and bone marrow transplant. V and J are TRBV19 and TRBJ2-6; TRBD1 is a possible D gene (5 bases). CDR3 sequence: CASMSFRDRSGANVLTF. The sequenced CDR3 bases are TGTGCCAGTATGTCTTTCAGGGATCGCTCTGGGGCCAACGTC.